The entry below describes one T cell receptor beta chain. V was pared by 6 bases and J by 5 bases, with 14 bases of the junction left unmatched. The CDR3 runs to 16 residues. Germline CDR1 is SGHDT and CDR2 is YYEEEE. Each donor was healthy, and each was a bone marrow donor. PCR primers comprised 60 Vbeta and 13 Jbeta primers. TCRdb's copy holds only in-frame clones and misses some; the assay was immunoSEQ multiplex PCR. The sample shows roughly 200,000 clones, roughly 70% of them seen only once. The data originate from a study of cytomegalovirus exposure and HLA in healthy donors. The V call is TRBV5-6, the J call TRBJ1-2; TRBD1 matches 9 bases. Sequenced input: PBMCs. The TCR originated in a man in his forties in good health and CMV-seropositive. The CDR3 region has the DNA TGTGCCAGCACCTACGGACAGGGGTTGGTTGGATATGGCTACACCTTC. Its protein is CASTYGQGLVGYGYTF.